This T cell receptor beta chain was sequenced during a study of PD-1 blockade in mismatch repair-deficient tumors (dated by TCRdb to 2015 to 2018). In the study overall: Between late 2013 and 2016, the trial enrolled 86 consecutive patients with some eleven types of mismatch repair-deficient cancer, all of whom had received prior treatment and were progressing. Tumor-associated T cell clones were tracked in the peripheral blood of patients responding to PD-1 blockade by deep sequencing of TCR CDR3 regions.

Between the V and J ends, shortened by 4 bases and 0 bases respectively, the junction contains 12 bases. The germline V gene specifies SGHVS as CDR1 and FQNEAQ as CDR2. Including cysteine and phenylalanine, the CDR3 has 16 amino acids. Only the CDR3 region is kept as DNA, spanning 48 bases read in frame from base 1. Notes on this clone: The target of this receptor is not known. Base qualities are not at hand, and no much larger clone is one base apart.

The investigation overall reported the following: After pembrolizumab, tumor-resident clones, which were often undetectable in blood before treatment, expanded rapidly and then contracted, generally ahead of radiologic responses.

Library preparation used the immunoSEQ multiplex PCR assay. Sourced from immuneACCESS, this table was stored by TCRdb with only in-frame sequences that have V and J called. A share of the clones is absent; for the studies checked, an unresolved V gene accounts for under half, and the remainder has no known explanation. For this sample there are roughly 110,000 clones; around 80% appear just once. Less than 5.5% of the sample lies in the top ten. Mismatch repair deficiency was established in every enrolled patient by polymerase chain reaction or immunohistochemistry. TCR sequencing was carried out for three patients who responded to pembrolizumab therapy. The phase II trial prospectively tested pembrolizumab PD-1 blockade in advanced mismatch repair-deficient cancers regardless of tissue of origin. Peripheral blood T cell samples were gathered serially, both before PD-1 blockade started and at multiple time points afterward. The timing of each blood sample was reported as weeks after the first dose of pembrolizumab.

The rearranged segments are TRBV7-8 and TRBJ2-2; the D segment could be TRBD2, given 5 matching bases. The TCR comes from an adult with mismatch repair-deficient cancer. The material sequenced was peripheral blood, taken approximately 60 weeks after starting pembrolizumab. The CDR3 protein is CASSSGLPANTGELFF. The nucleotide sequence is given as TGTGCCAGCAGCTCAGGACTGCCCGCGAACACCGGGGAGCTGTTTTTT.